This TCR beta chain was captured by sequencing in a study of glioma-infiltrating T cells. The iRepertoire nested amplicon-rescue multiplex PCR amplified TCR alpha and beta CDR3s from RNA. TCRdb itself ran the multiplex PCR reads through MiXCR, one entry per CDR3 protein. The sample consists of more than 9,000 distinct CDR3 sequences, 45% to 65% of them appearing once. Worth noting for this clonotype: Antigen unknown. A read error may account for a junction end that differs from germline.

Findings of the study overall: Tissue and blood shared very few CDR3 sequences. Above-expected tissue-blood divergence occurred in all gliomas, most in low-grade ones.

The TCR comes from a human donor with low-grade glioma or glioblastoma, undergoing nonglioma brain surgery, or in good health (not recorded which). Material: glioma tissue, nonneoplastic brain tissue, or PBMCs (not recorded which).

CDR3 residues: CASSYSQANTKAFF. In nucleotides, the CDR3 is TGTGCAAGCAGTTACTCGCAGGCAAACACTAAAGCTTTCTTT. The V and J genes are TRBV6-2 or TRBV6-3 and TRBJ1-1; D gene uncertain. This CDR3 has 14 residues. CDR1 is MNHEY and CDR2 is SVGEGT in the germline V gene.